The clone carrying this T cell receptor beta chain was seen repeatedly, ten times or more. The antigen remains undetermined. The data originate from a study of T-cell reconstitution after alpha-beta-depleted transplantation in children. Findings and caveats of the study: Counts and diversity of T cells one year after transplant came mostly from newly produced T cells. The origin of alpha-beta T cells about two months after transplant was reportedly several hundred expanded graft clones. Some patients' high day-60 TCRbeta diversity was attributed to recipient cells surviving conditioning.

The V and J ends lost 7 bases and 0 bases, in that order; junction bases with no gene match: 4. The CDR3 sequence is 13 residues long. Germline V gives CDR1 SQVTM, CDR2 ANQGSEA. Using unique molecular identifiers, the investigators prepared the TCRbeta library. TCRdb called the PCR reads again in MiXCR, with one record for every CDR3 protein. Of just under 250,000 distinct CDR3 sequences detected, about 25% appear once; the ten largest clones hold roughly 2.6%. The input for sequencing was PBMCs, taken before TCRalphabeta/CD19-depleted stem cell transplant. The TCR sequence derives from a girl aged 2 to 10 with Fanconi anemia, due to receive a stem cell transplant. The J gene is TRBJ1-2, the V gene TRBV29-1; 8 nucleotides line up with TRBD1. The CDR3 coding sequence is TGCAGCGCCTTGACAGGGGCTAACTATGGCTACACCTTC. Protein product: CSALTGANYGYTF.